This entry is about one T cell receptor (beta chain). Profiled with immunoSEQ multiplex PCR; TCRdb holds only in-frame clones, not every one. The sample consists of 30,000 to 40,000 clones, around 92% of them appearing once. The data stem from a study of T cell changes during pregnancy in multiple sclerosis. This sample comprised CD8+ T cells from peripheral blood mononuclear cells, obtained in the third trimester of pregnancy. This TCR was recovered from a female donor with multiple sclerosis, enrolled in a pregnancy study.

CDR3 protein: CASSSWVGYEQYF. CDR3 DNA: TGTGCCAGTAGTTCGTGGGTCGGGTACGAGCAGTACTTC. The chain recombines TRBV19 with TRBJ2-7; D is uncertain. This CDR3 spans 13 amino acids. In germline, CDR1 is LNHDA, CDR2 SQIVND (reference sequence). V dropped 5 bases and J dropped 4 bases, with 12 bases sitting between them.